This TCR beta chain appears in the sequencing data of a study of shared clonotypes between healthy human individuals. Per the original data handling: Owing to the provision of junction-only sequences devoid of quality scores by immunoSEQ, filtering differed. Sequencing was performed with immunoSEQ multiplex PCR; in TCRdb, only in-frame clones are kept and a portion is missing. V and J calls and clone size are as listed in that table; D and trimming were resolved from the DNA. Of roughly 2.6 million clones listed, approximately 90% are singletons. Looked up from germline, CDR1 is MNHEY and CDR2 is SVGAGI. The trim removed 6 bases at V and 8 bases at J, leaving 6 bases unmatched. The CDR3 consists of 14 residues.

The receptor's source is a man aged 18-30 years in good health. The chain recombines TRBV6-5 with TRBJ1-6, with 8 bases identical to TRBD1. Sample: naive CD4+ T cells sorted from blood. Described subset: CD45RA+ positively selected. DNA of the CDR3: TGTGCCAGCAGCGACAGGGGTTGGGATTCACCCCTCCACTTT. It specifies CASSDRGWDSPLHF.